These T cell receptor beta chains were read from a single sample in a study of blood T cell repertoires in COVID-19. The protocol was immunoSEQ multiplex PCR, while the TCRdb copy is restricted to in-frame clones and leaves out a portion. The sample yields roughly 380,000 clones, approximately 91% seen once. Sequenced sample: peripheral blood. The receptor set was obtained from a woman aged 40-49 years with COVID-19, enrolled during active disease. The CDR3 runs from the conserved cysteine through the conserved F or W. Each record gives: CDR3 DNA, CDR3 protein, D gene, clone size, V gene, J gene. A D gene is named only where the DNA matches it firmly. Size tells how often a clone was seen (once, few, many) or the class of an expanded clone, and some rows leave it out.

CDR3nt: TGTGCCAGCAGGGCGGGAGCTTATAATGAGCAGTTCTTC
CDR3aa: CASRAGAYNEQFF
d_gene: TRBD2
abundance: NA
v_gene: TRBV12-3/TRBV12-4
j_gene: TRBJ2-1

CDR3nt: TGCGCCAGCAGCCAAGAGACAGGGCGGGACATTCAGTACTTC
CDR3aa: CASSQETGRDIQYF
d_gene: TRBD1
abundance: NA
v_gene: TRBV4-3
j_gene: TRBJ2-4

CDR3nt: TGTGCCTGGAGTAGACTCAGTAGCAATCAGCCCCAGCATTTT
CDR3aa: CAWSRLSSNQPQHF
d_gene: NA
abundance: NA
v_gene: TRBV30
j_gene: TRBJ1-5

CDR3nt: TGTGCCTCGAGTCCGACTAGCGGGAGTTCGAACATTCAGTACTTC
CDR3aa: CASSPTSGSSNIQYF
d_gene: TRBD2
abundance: NA
v_gene: TRBV30
j_gene: TRBJ2-4

CDR3nt: TGTGCCAGCAGTTACAGGGGCGAGCAGTACTTC
CDR3aa: CASSYRGEQYF
d_gene: TRBD1
abundance: NA
v_gene: TRBV12-3/TRBV12-4
j_gene: TRBJ2-7

CDR3nt: TGTGCCAGCAGCGATACTAGCGTAACCTACAATGAGCAGTTCTTC
CDR3aa: CASSDTSVTYNEQFF
d_gene: TRBD2
abundance: once
v_gene: TRBV7-2
j_gene: TRBJ2-1

CDR3nt: TGCAGCGTTATATGGGGGGGACAGGTAGGCGGCGAGCAGTACTTC
CDR3aa: CSVIWGGQVGGEQYF
d_gene: NA
abundance: NA
v_gene: TRBV29-1
j_gene: TRBJ2-7

CDR3nt: TGTGCCAGCAGCTCCCGACAGGGCTTAGAAGCTTTCTTT
CDR3aa: CASSSRQGLEAFF
d_gene: TRBD1
abundance: NA
v_gene: TRBV7-2
j_gene: TRBJ1-1

CDR3nt: TGTGCCAGCAGCTCCGGACAGGGCACCTACAATGAGCAGTTCTTC
CDR3aa: CASSSGQGTYNEQFF
d_gene: TRBD1
abundance: NA
v_gene: TRBV9
j_gene: TRBJ2-1

CDR3nt: TGTGCCAGCTCACCATCCAGCGGGAGTTTACTCGAGCAGTTCTTC
CDR3aa: CASSPSSGSLLEQFF
d_gene: TRBD2
abundance: NA
v_gene: TRBV18
j_gene: TRBJ2-1

CDR3nt: TGTGCCACCCCCGGACAGGGGGACACTGAAGCTTTCTTT
CDR3aa: CATPGQGDTEAFF
d_gene: TRBD1
abundance: NA
v_gene: TRBV10-3
j_gene: TRBJ1-1

CDR3nt: TGTGCCAGCAGTCGCGAACAGGGTGGGACTGAAGCTTTCTTT
CDR3aa: CASSREQGGTEAFF
d_gene: NA
abundance: NA
v_gene: TRBV6-4
j_gene: TRBJ1-1

CDR3nt: TGTGCCAGCAGCGGGGGACAGTTGCAAGAGACCCAGTACTTC
CDR3aa: CASSGGQLQETQYF
d_gene: TRBD1
abundance: once
v_gene: TRBV9
j_gene: TRBJ2-5

CDR3nt: TGTGCCAGTTCCCCCACCGGTACTCATCAGCCCCAGCATTTT
CDR3aa: CASSPTGTHQPQHF
d_gene: NA
abundance: NA
v_gene: TRBV6-6
j_gene: TRBJ1-5

CDR3nt: TGTGCCACCAGCAGGACAGGGGGGTTAGGGGGTGAAGCTTTCTTT
CDR3aa: CATSRTGGLGGEAFF
d_gene: TRBD1
abundance: NA
v_gene: TRBV24-1
j_gene: TRBJ1-1

CDR3nt: TGTGCCAGCAGTATTGGACACAGTGGGACTGAAGCTTTCTTT
CDR3aa: CASSIGHSGTEAFF
d_gene: NA
abundance: NA
v_gene: TRBV28
j_gene: TRBJ1-1

CDR3nt: TGCGCCAGCAGCCAAGGCCTCGGGGTAATCCGGGAGCTGTTTTTT
CDR3aa: CASSQGLGVIRELFF
d_gene: NA
abundance: once
v_gene: TRBV4-3
j_gene: TRBJ2-2

CDR3nt: TGTGCCAGCACCGGAGGGGGGGCGGACACTGAAGCTTTCTTT
CDR3aa: CASTGGGADTEAFF
d_gene: NA
abundance: NA
v_gene: TRBV9
j_gene: TRBJ1-1

CDR3nt: TGTGCCAGCAGCCTAGACAGTGACACTGAAGCTTTCTTT
CDR3aa: CASSLDSDTEAFF
d_gene: NA
abundance: NA
v_gene: TRBV11-3
j_gene: TRBJ1-1

CDR3nt: TGCGCCAGCAGCTTGGAGGGGCAGGGGGCAGGAGAGACCCAGTACTTC
CDR3aa: CASSLEGQGAGETQYF
d_gene: TRBD1
abundance: NA
v_gene: TRBV5-1
j_gene: TRBJ2-5

CDR3nt: TGTGCCAGCAGTTTCCGACAGGGGGAAGCTTTCTTT
CDR3aa: CASSFRQGEAFF
d_gene: TRBD1
abundance: NA
v_gene: TRBV2
j_gene: TRBJ1-1

CDR3nt: TGTGCCAGCCACAGGGTAGTCACAGATACGCAGTATTTT
CDR3aa: CASHRVVTDTQYF
d_gene: NA
abundance: NA
v_gene: TRBV6-4
j_gene: TRBJ2-3

CDR3nt: TGTGCCAGCAGAGGGCCGGGGAGCTCCTACGAGCAGTACTTC
CDR3aa: CASRGPGSSYEQYF
d_gene: NA
abundance: NA
v_gene: TRBV6-6
j_gene: TRBJ2-7

CDR3nt: TGTGCCTGGAGTGTAGGCAGGTCGAACTATGGCTACACCTTC
CDR3aa: CAWSVGRSNYGYTF
d_gene: NA
abundance: few
v_gene: TRBV30
j_gene: TRBJ1-2

CDR3nt: TGTGCCAGCAGTTACGACCTGGACAGGGCCCCCTACGAGCAGTACTTC
CDR3aa: CASSYDLDRAPYEQYF
d_gene: TRBD1
abundance: NA
v_gene: TRBV6-2/TRBV6-3
j_gene: TRBJ2-7

CDR3nt: TGTGCCAGCAGCGGACAGGGAAACACAGATACGCAGTATTTT
CDR3aa: CASSGQGNTDTQYF
d_gene: TRBD1
abundance: NA
v_gene: TRBV11-3
j_gene: TRBJ2-3

CDR3nt: TGTGCCAGCAGTGAGGCGGGGATTGAAGCTTTCTTT
CDR3aa: CASSEAGIEAFF
d_gene: NA
abundance: NA
v_gene: TRBV2
j_gene: TRBJ1-1

CDR3nt: TGCGCCAGCAGCCAAGATACGGGAACCGGAGAGACCCAGTACTTC
CDR3aa: CASSQDTGTGETQYF
d_gene: NA
abundance: NA
v_gene: TRBV4-3
j_gene: TRBJ2-5

CDR3nt: TGTGCCAGCAGCCAAGATCATCCGGGGGTAGGAAACACCATATATTTT
CDR3aa: CASSQDHPGVGNTIYF
d_gene: NA
abundance: NA
v_gene: TRBV14
j_gene: TRBJ1-3

CDR3nt: TGTGCCAGCAGCTTATACCTCGGCACAGAGGGCCAAGAGACCCAGTACTTC
CDR3aa: CASSLYLGTEGQETQYF
d_gene: NA
abundance: NA
v_gene: TRBV7-9
j_gene: TRBJ2-5

CDR3nt: TGCGCCAGCAGTGAGTCGGGGGGACAGGGATACGGCTCTGGAAACACCATATATTTT
CDR3aa: CASSESGGQGYGSGNTIYF
d_gene: TRBD1
abundance: NA
v_gene: TRBV10-2
j_gene: TRBJ1-3

CDR3nt: TGTGCCACCAGCCGCCGTCCTGGTTCGGATCAGCCCCAGCATTTT
CDR3aa: CATSRRPGSDQPQHF
d_gene: NA
abundance: once
v_gene: TRBV15
j_gene: TRBJ1-5

CDR3nt: TGTGCCAGCAGATACGACAGGGGATTTGATGAAGCTTTCTTT
CDR3aa: CASRYDRGFDEAFF
d_gene: TRBD1
abundance: NA
v_gene: TRBV6-2/TRBV6-3
j_gene: TRBJ1-1

CDR3nt: TGTGCCAGCAGCCTACTCGGGGGAGAAACTGAAGCTTTCTTT
CDR3aa: CASSLLGGETEAFF
d_gene: NA
abundance: NA
v_gene: TRBV28
j_gene: TRBJ1-1

CDR3nt: TGCGCCAGCAGCCGCTCCGGGGGAAGCAATCAGCCCCAGCATTTT
CDR3aa: CASSRSGGSNQPQHF
d_gene: NA
abundance: NA
v_gene: TRBV5-1
j_gene: TRBJ1-5

CDR3nt: TGTGCCACCAGCTCCAGGACAGAGGGCACCGGGGAGCTGTTTTTT
CDR3aa: CATSSRTEGTGELFF
d_gene: NA
abundance: NA
v_gene: TRBV24-1
j_gene: TRBJ2-2

CDR3nt: TGTGCCAGCAGCGCTGGGACAGCCTTTTCTATGGGCTACACCTTC
CDR3aa: CASSAGTAFSMGYTF
d_gene: TRBD1
abundance: once
v_gene: TRBV5-4
j_gene: TRBJ1-2

CDR3nt: TGCGCCAGCAGCTTGGGCGGGGTAGGTGGCACAGATACGCAGTATTTT
CDR3aa: CASSLGGVGGTDTQYF
d_gene: NA
abundance: NA
v_gene: TRBV5-1
j_gene: TRBJ2-3

CDR3nt: TGTGCCAGTAGTACCCCTAACACTGAAGCTTTCTTT
CDR3aa: CASSTPNTEAFF
d_gene: NA
abundance: NA
v_gene: TRBV19
j_gene: TRBJ1-1

CDR3nt: TGTGCCACCAGTGATAGGAGGGTGGGCAATGAGCAGTTCTTC
CDR3aa: CATSDRRVGNEQFF
d_gene: NA
abundance: NA
v_gene: TRBV24-1
j_gene: TRBJ2-1

CDR3nt: TGTGCCAGCAGCTCTCGACTAGTGTCCTACAATGAGCAGTTCTTC
CDR3aa: CASSSRLVSYNEQFF
d_gene: NA
abundance: NA
v_gene: TRBV7-3
j_gene: TRBJ2-1

CDR3nt: TGTGCCAGCAGTGAATTCACTTTGGCCTTCAAGAGGGAAAAACTGTTTTTT
CDR3aa: CASSEFTLAFKREKLFF
d_gene: NA
abundance: NA
v_gene: TRBV6-1
j_gene: TRBJ1-4

CDR3nt: TGTGCCAGCAGCTTCGGAGTATTACAGGGTCAGCCCCAGCATTTT
CDR3aa: CASSFGVLQGQPQHF
d_gene: NA
abundance: NA
v_gene: TRBV7-8
j_gene: TRBJ1-5

CDR3nt: TGTGCCAGTAGTATAGGCGCGACAGTCTCTGGGGCCAACGTCCTGACTTTC
CDR3aa: CASSIGATVSGANVLTF
d_gene: NA
abundance: NA
v_gene: TRBV19
j_gene: TRBJ2-6

CDR3nt: TGTGCCAGCAGTGACCCTCCGGGGGGGCCTCAGCCCCAGCATTTT
CDR3aa: CASSDPPGGPQPQHF
d_gene: NA
abundance: once
v_gene: TRBV2
j_gene: TRBJ1-5

CDR3nt: TGTGCCAGCAGCTTGTTGTTCAGCGGGGTGAACACAGATACGCAGTATTTT
CDR3aa: CASSLLFSGVNTDTQYF
d_gene: TRBD2
abundance: NA
v_gene: TRBV5-5
j_gene: TRBJ2-3

CDR3nt: TGTGCCAGCAGTGAAACAGGTCTCTTTAATTCACCCCTCCACTTT
CDR3aa: CASSETGLFNSPLHF
d_gene: NA
abundance: NA
v_gene: TRBV6-1
j_gene: TRBJ1-6